This TCR beta chain was identified in a study of blood T cell repertoires in COVID-19. The wider study: The study drew acute and convalescent COVID-19 samples from the United States, Italy and Spain. PBMCs, B-cell-depleted T cells, or T cells provided the cDNA or gDNA that made up the material.

Trimming cost V 6 bases and J 9 bases; bases outside gene matches: 11. Looked up from germline, CDR1 is MDHEN and CDR2 is SYDVKM. This CDR3 region has 14 residues. Per the original data handling: Scientists estimated how many nucleated cells there were by amplifying reference gene primers. Assay: immunoSEQ multiplex PCR; the TCRdb copy retains only in-frame clones and omits some. V, J and clone size are taken as reported in that table, and D and trimming were inferred from the DNA itself. The sample holds around 160,000 clones, 75% to 90% seen once. The study recruited people aged roughly 18 to 100 years across some 23 US areas.

The material sequenced was PBMCs or T cells enriched from blood (not recorded which). This rearrangement joins TRBV28 to TRBJ2-1, with 7 nucleotides matching TRBD2. The sequence was obtained from a woman in her forties who had been exposed to COVID-19. CDR3 bases: TGTGCCAGCAGAAAAGGGAGGGGATCGAGTGAGCAGTTCTTC. It translates to CASRKGRGSSEQFF.